This T cell receptor beta chain was identified during a study of T cell responses to AZD1222 COVID-19 vaccine. TCRdb's table, derived via immunoSEQ multiplex PCR, lists solely in-frame clones and lacks some. The sample yields about 110,000 clones, roughly 92% seen once. This clone was picked up one time. The V gene end was trimmed by 3 bases and the J gene end by 6 bases; junction bases not matched to a gene: 6. The CDR3 length is 14 residues. Germline CDR1 is PRHDT and CDR2 is FYEKMQ (reference sequence). The gene calls are TRBV13 and TRBJ2-7, with TRBD1 matching 9 bases. The TCR originated in an adult who received the AZD1222 COVID-19 vaccine. The specimen was peripheral blood, collected 28 days after the second AZD1222 dose. CDR3 residues: CASSFGQGLSEQYF. CDR3 coding DNA: TGTGCCAGCAGCTTCGGACAGGGGTTGTCCGAGCAGTACTTC.